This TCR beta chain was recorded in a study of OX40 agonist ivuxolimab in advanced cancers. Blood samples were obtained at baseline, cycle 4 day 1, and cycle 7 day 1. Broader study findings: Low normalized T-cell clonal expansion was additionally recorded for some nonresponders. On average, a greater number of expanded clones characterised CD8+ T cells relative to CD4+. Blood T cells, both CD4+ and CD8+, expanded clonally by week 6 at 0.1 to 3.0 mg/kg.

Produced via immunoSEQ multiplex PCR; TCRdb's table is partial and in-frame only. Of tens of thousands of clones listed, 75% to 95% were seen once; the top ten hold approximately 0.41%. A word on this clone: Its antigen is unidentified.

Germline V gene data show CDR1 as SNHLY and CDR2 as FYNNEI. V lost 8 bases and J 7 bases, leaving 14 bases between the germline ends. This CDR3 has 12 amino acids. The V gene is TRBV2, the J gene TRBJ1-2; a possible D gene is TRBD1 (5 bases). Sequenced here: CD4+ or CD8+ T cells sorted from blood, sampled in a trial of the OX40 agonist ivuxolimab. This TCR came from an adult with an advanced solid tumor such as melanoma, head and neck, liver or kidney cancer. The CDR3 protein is CASEGGGLGYTF. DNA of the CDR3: TGTGCCAGCGAGGGCGGGGGTCTTGGCTACACCTTC.